This T cell receptor beta chain was captured by sequencing in a study of beta chain features in type 1 diabetes. Study results and limitations: All four CD4+ subsets of Type 1 diabetes patients contained TCRB CDR3s that were moderately but significantly shorter. Insertion counts at VDJ junctions were lower in type 1 diabetes patients, who also showed more deletions there.

A sort by CD45RO/CCR7/CD25/CD127/CD95/CD27 yielded CD4+ naive, central memory, regulatory and stem cell-like memory cells. Comment on this clone: Its specificity is unknown.

V was shortened by 7 bases and J by 5 bases, with 14 bases between the two germline ends. CDR1 and CDR2 (germline): ENHRY, SYGVKD. This CDR3 has 13 amino acids. Reverse transcription of all isolated RNA meant that expressed TCRB transcripts were sequenced. Mean read depth for naive, central memory and regulatory T cell samples was around 3.5 million reads. Here immunoSEQ multiplex PCR was the method, and the copy in TCRdb shows in-frame clones only, minus some. The table lists some 240,000 clones, 16% of them singletons, with more than 0.075% in the top ten. The origin of this receptor is a man younger than 45 with type 1 diabetes. The rearrangement uses TRBV10-3 and TRBJ2-5, with TRBD1 as a possible D gene (5 bases). The sample comprised naive CD4+ T cells from blood. CDR3 coding DNA: TGTGCCATCAAGCCCCAGGGTGGTGAGACCCAGTACTTC. Its translation is CAIKPQGGETQYF.